Presented here are 20 T cell receptor beta chains from one specimen sequenced in a study of cytomegalovirus exposure and HLA in healthy donors. With 60 Vbeta and 13 Jbeta primers, the PCR was carried out. Sequenced by immunoSEQ multiplex PCR; TCRdb stores in-frame clones only, minus some. The sample contains some 100,000 clones, 76% of which appear only once. Sequencing input: PBMCs. The receptors stem from a woman aged 40 to 55 in good health and CMV-seropositive.

V gene TRBV14 combines with J gene TRBJ2-4; D unresolved. Per germline, CDR1 SGHDN and CDR2 FVKESK. Trimming took off 0 bases at V and 6 bases at J, with 9 bases between the two ends. CDR3 length: 14 amino acids. CDR3 in amino acids: CASSQDLSLNIQYF. CDR3 in DNA: TGTGCCAGCAGCCAAGATCTTTCCCTAAACATTCAGTACTTC.

The chain joins TRBV14 to TRBJ2-1; no clear D. Germline loops: CDR1 SGHDN, CDR2 FVKESK. The CDR3 has 11 amino acids. V was pared by 6 bases and J by 7 bases, with 7 bases between. In DNA form, the CDR3 reads TGTGCCAGCAGTCTTATGAATGAGCAGTTCTTC. This translates into CASSLMNEQFF.

The chain has TRBV7-3 and TRBJ1-1; maybe TRBD1 (6 bases). CDR1 is SGHTA, CDR2 FQGTGA, per germline. The V end was cut by 1 base, the J end by 6 bases, with 9 bases between. The CDR3 has 13 residues. The CDR3 DNA is TGTGCCAGCAGCTTAAAAGGGGGGGCTGAAGCTTTCTTT. Translation: CASSLKGGAEAFF.

J is TRBJ2-7 and V is TRBV7-9; D gene unclear. Trimming left V 2 bases short and J 3 bases short, with 8 bases between. Germline CDR1 reads SEHNR; CDR2 reads FQNEAQ (reference sequence). CDR3 size: 13 residues. The CDR3 coding sequence is TGTGCCAGCAGCTTATTGGCTTACTACGAGCAGTACTTC. It specifies CASSLLAYYEQYF.

The chain joins TRBV5-1 to TRBJ1-2; the D is unclear. V was shortened by 2 bases and J by 7 bases, with 12 bases between the two germline ends. The CDR3 loop spans 13 amino acids. Germline CDR1 and CDR2: SGHRS and YFSETQ. DNA of the CDR3: TGCGCCAGCAGCTTAAGTCAGAGACTTGGCTACACCTTC. Its translation is CASSLSQRLGYTF.

V gene TRBV5-1 combines with J gene TRBJ2-3; D is perhaps TRBD2 (7 bases). The CDR3 totals 18 residues. Trimming pared 0 bases from V and 1 base from J, leaving 18 bases between. Germline V CDR1 and CDR2: SGHRS, YFSETQ. The CDR3 protein is CASSLVLGGAGGTDTQYF. The CDR3, as DNA: TGCGCCAGCAGCTTGGTCCTAGGGGGGGCAGGTGGCACAGATACGCAGTATTTT.

The chain combines TRBV2 with TRBJ1-4; TRBD1 agrees at 9 bases. Germline values: CDR1 SNHLY, CDR2 FYNNEI. The trim removed 0 bases at V and 11 bases at J, leaving 13 bases unmatched. This CDR3 spans 17 amino acids. CDR3: CASSEALHEQGARKLFF. The CDR3, as DNA: TGTGCCAGCAGTGAAGCGCTTCATGAACAGGGGGCGAGGAAACTGTTTTTT.

This clone came up once. The chain carries TRBV6-5 and TRBJ1-6; D is unclear. In germline, CDR1 is MNHEY, CDR2 SVGAGI. This CDR3 has 14 amino acids. V was pared by 2 bases and J by 7 bases, with 9 bases between. CDR3 DNA: TGTGCCAGCAGTTACCGAGGGCCAAATTCACCCCTCCACTTT. It encodes CASSYRGPNSPLHF.

The chain joins TRBV25-1 to TRBJ2-1, with D maybe TRBD2 (7 bases). The length of the CDR3 is 13 residues. CDR1 and CDR2 (germline): MGHDK, SYGVNS. V was clipped by 8 bases and J by 3 bases, with 11 bases between them. The chain's CDR3 is CASHRDYYNEQFF. CDR3 bases: TGTGCCAGCCACAGGGACTACTACAATGAGCAGTTCTTC.

This clone has just one count. This chain joins TRBV28 and TRBJ1-6; tentative D call: TRBD1 (5 bases). V gave up 4 bases and J gave up 4 bases, with 20 bases separating them. The CDR3 contains 18 residues. CDR1 is MDHEN and CDR2 is SYDVKM in the germline V gene. DNA of the CDR3: TGTGCCAGCAGTTCCACCGTGGGGGGAATCGGTTATAATTCACCCCTCCACTTT. Its translation: CASSSTVGGIGYNSPLHF.

In this sample, this clone turned up a few times. Written as DNA, the CDR3 is TGCGCCAGCAGCCCCCAGGGGGGCAGGGAGCTGTTTTTT. Translation gives CASSPQGGRELFF. This chain joins TRBV4-1 and TRBJ2-2; perhaps TRBD1 as D (7 bases). The length of the CDR3 is 13 residues. V was pared by 4 bases and J by 9 bases, with 12 bases between. Germline V lookup: CDR1 MGHRA, CDR2 YSYEKL.

J is TRBJ2-5 and V is TRBV6-1; 8 nucleotides align to TRBD1. Germline loops: CDR1 MNHNS, CDR2 SASEGT. This CDR3 region has 15 residues. V trimming: 0 bases; J trimming: 5 bases; junction bases outside the gene matches: 5. CDR3 in amino acids: CASSEAGTGGETQYF. Here the CDR3 DNA reads TGTGCCAGCAGTGAAGCCGGGACAGGTGGTGAGACCCAGTACTTC.

The J gene is TRBJ2-7, the V gene TRBV6-5; a possible D gene is TRBD2 (6 bases). Trimming left V 2 bases short and J 3 bases short, with 17 bases between. The CDR3 is 16 amino acids. The germline V gene has CDR1 MNHEY and CDR2 SVGAGI. The CDR3 DNA follows: TGTGCCAGCAGTTACCTTGGCGGGGCTACCGACTACGAGCAGTACTTC. It encodes CASSYLGGATDYEQYF.

This rearrangement joins TRBV5-1 to TRBJ1-6, with D possibly matching TRBD1 (5 bases). The V end lost 4 bases, the J end lost 7 bases, and 15 bases lay between the germline ends. This CDR3 has 15 residues. Germline values: CDR1 SGHRS, CDR2 YFSETQ. CDR3 bases: TGCGCCAGCAGCCCGGAGGGGCCTACCAATTCACCCCTCCACTTT. This codes for CASSPEGPTNSPLHF.

The rearrangement uses TRBV5-1 and TRBJ1-6, with D tentatively TRBD1 (6 bases). The V end was cut by 7 bases, the J end by 5 bases, with 19 bases between. The CDR3 sequence is 16 residues long. The V gene's germline CDR1 is SGHRS and CDR2 YFSETQ. CDR3 loop: CASSTGGGLNNSPLHF. CDR3 in DNA: TGCGCCAGCTCTACAGGCGGGGGCCTAAATAATTCACCCCTCCACTTT.

The chain links TRBV7-8 to TRBJ1-6; D may be TRBD1 (5 bases). Germline V lookup: CDR1 SGHVS, CDR2 FQNEAQ. The CDR3 covers 16 residues. The V end was cut by 4 bases, the J end by 9 bases, with 19 bases between. Here the CDR3 reads CASSYSGVRAGSPLHF. The CDR3 DNA reads as TGTGCCAGCAGCTACTCGGGCGTCAGGGCCGGTTCACCCCTCCACTTT. Drawing the rest from reference TRBV7-8 and TRBJ1-6, the complete variable domain is GAGVSQSPRYKVAKRGQDVALRCDPISGHVSLFWYQQALGQGPEFLTYFQNEAQLDKSGLPSDRFFAERPEGSVSTLKIQRTQQEDSAVYLCASSYSGVRAGSPLHFGNGTRLTVT.

J is TRBJ2-7 and V is TRBV19, with 9 bases aligning to TRBD1. The CDR3 contains 13 residues. V trimming: 8 bases; J trimming: 2 bases; junction bases outside the gene matches: 4. The germline V gene has CDR1 LNHDA and CDR2 SQIVND (reference sequence). CDR3 in amino acids: CASQRDRAYEQYF. The CDR3 DNA reads as TGTGCCAGTCAACGGGACAGGGCCTACGAGCAGTACTTC.

The chain recombines TRBV7-9 with TRBJ2-7; D ambiguous. Germline V gene data show CDR1 as SEHNR and CDR2 as FQNEAQ (reference sequence). V lost 5 bases, J lost 4 bases, and 6 bases lay in between. There are 11 residues in the CDR3. The CDR3 region is CASSPEYEQYF. The CDR3 DNA is TGTGCCAGCAGCCCAGAATACGAGCAGTACTTC.

This chain connects TRBV6-6 to TRBJ1-5, with 7 bases identical to TRBD1. Germline-derived CDR1 and CDR2 are MNHNY and SVGAGI (reference sequence). Germline trimming cut 6 bases from V and 2 bases from J; bases unmatched to any gene: 4. There are 14 residues in the CDR3. The chain's CDR3 is CASRSTGGNQPQHF. The CDR3 nucleotides read TGTGCCAGCAGATCAACAGGGGGCAATCAGCCCCAGCATTTT.

This chain joins TRBV6-6 and TRBJ1-4, with 9 bases aligning to TRBD1. Germline assignment: CDR1 MNHNY and CDR2 SVGAGI (reference sequence). V trimming: 4 bases; J trimming: 8 bases; junction bases outside the gene matches: 8. The CDR3 is 15 residues long. CDR3 bases: TGTGCCAGCAGTTTGTGGACAGGGGAGGGCGAAAAACTGTTTTTT. Its protein is CASSLWTGEGEKLFF.